Sequencing of this T cell receptor beta chain was carried out in a study of CD8 T cells in ankylosing spondylitis. V shed 5 bases and J 8 bases; nucleotides not matched to a gene: 9. Germline V CDR1 and CDR2: SGHTA, FQGTGA. This CDR3 comprises 14 residues. Generation of TCR beta libraries employed quantitative 5'-RACE incorporating molecular barcodes. MiXCR, applied by TCRdb to the 5' RACE reads, yields one record per CDR3 protein. The sample lists 500,000 to 650,000 distinct CDR3 sequences, 5.3% occurring once. This clonotype was detected many times. Its cognate antigen is unknown. The study, taken as a whole, reports: Matched ankylosing spondylitis synovial fluid reportedly contained a significantly enriched population of disease-linked clones. A TCR beta motif of several highly homologous variants seemed to mark ankylosing spondylitis blood.

This clonotype was obtained from a male donor with ankylosing spondylitis. Sequenced: blood, either unsorted or a sorted T cell fraction (not recorded which). The V call is TRBV7-3, the J call TRBJ2-1; the match to TRBD2 covers 7 bases. The CDR3 sequence is CASSAVERGDEQFF. CDR3 nucleotide sequence: TGTGCCAGCAGCGCCGTGGAGCGGGGCGATGAGCAGTTCTTC.